The rows below give T cell receptor beta chains drawn from one sample of a study of T cells after yellow fever vaccination. TCRdb redid the calling of the 5' RACE reads with MiXCR, one entry per CDR3 protein. The top ten clones hold more than 12% of a sample with hundreds of thousands of distinct CDR3 sequences, 9% to 15% of them seen once. The sequencing here drew on PBMCs, taken on the day of the yellow fever booster vaccination. Receptors were obtained from a man in his thirties or forties who received the YFV17D yellow fever vaccine. Both conserved end residues are part of each CDR3. D genes are given only for firm matches. Expanded clones get a size class; other rows say once, few or many, or leave the size out.

j_call: TRBJ2-7; v_call: TRBV7-9; clone_size: few; d_call: .; cdr3_nt: TGTGCCAGCAGCTTAGCGGACAAGGCGCGGGAGCAGTACTTC; cdr3_aa: CASSLADKAREQYF
j_call: TRBJ2-4; v_call: TRBV11-2; clone_size: few; d_call: TRBD2; cdr3_nt: TGTGCCAGCAGCTTCTCCTCGACTAGCGGGAGGGACAAAAACATTCAGTACTTC; cdr3_aa: CASSFSSTSGRDKNIQYF
j_call: TRBJ2-7; v_call: TRBV29-1; clone_size: few; d_call: .; cdr3_nt: TGCAGCGTCGTGGGCTTTGGCAAAGCAGGCGAGCAGTACTTC; cdr3_aa: CSVVGFGKAGEQYF
j_call: TRBJ2-3; v_call: TRBV5-1; clone_size: .; d_call: .; cdr3_nt: TGCGCCAGCAGCGCCATACTTGGTGCAGATACGCAGTATTTT; cdr3_aa: CASSAILGADTQYF
j_call: TRBJ2-3; v_call: TRBV5-1; clone_size: .; d_call: .; cdr3_nt: TGCGCCAGCAGCTTGGATCGTTTAGGCTCTCATCTAGCCTTTATCACAGATACGCAGTATTTT; cdr3_aa: CASSLDRLGSHLAFITDTQYF
j_call: TRBJ2-2; v_call: TRBV5-6; clone_size: .; d_call: .; cdr3_nt: TGTGCCAGCAGCGGACGAATCGGGGAGCTGTTTTTT; cdr3_aa: CASSGRIGELFF
j_call: TRBJ2-5; v_call: TRBV27; clone_size: .; d_call: .; cdr3_nt: TGTGCCAGCAGTTCCCTCCAGGCCCAAGAGACCCAGTACTTC; cdr3_aa: CASSSLQAQETQYF
j_call: TRBJ2-7; v_call: TRBV5-4; clone_size: .; d_call: .; cdr3_nt: TGTGCCAGCAGCTTGGGGTACGCTCGCGAGCAGTACTTC; cdr3_aa: CASSLGYAREQYF
j_call: TRBJ1-1; v_call: TRBV15; clone_size: .; d_call: .; cdr3_nt: TGTGCCACCAGCCCCCTCAGAACCTTAAAGAACACTGAAGCTTTCTTT; cdr3_aa: CATSPLRTLKNTEAFF
j_call: TRBJ2-7; v_call: TRBV18; clone_size: .; d_call: .; cdr3_nt: TGTGCCAGCTCACCGGCAGCAAACTACGAGCAGTACTTC; cdr3_aa: CASSPAANYEQYF
j_call: TRBJ2-3; v_call: TRBV7-7; clone_size: few; d_call: .; cdr3_nt: TGTGCTAGCAGCCGGGACGGGCGGTCAGATACGCAGTATTTT; cdr3_aa: CASSRDGRSDTQYF
j_call: TRBJ1-2; v_call: TRBV20-1; clone_size: .; d_call: .; cdr3_nt: TGCAGTGCTAGTGCCGGACTCATAGATGGCTACACCTTC; cdr3_aa: CSASAGLIDGYTF
j_call: TRBJ2-2; v_call: TRBV5-4; clone_size: few; d_call: TRBD2; cdr3_nt: TGTGCCAGCAGCTTTAGCGGGACCGGCGGGGAGCTGTTTTTT; cdr3_aa: CASSFSGTGGELFF
j_call: TRBJ2-3; v_call: TRBV6-6; clone_size: many; d_call: .; cdr3_nt: TGTGCCAGCAGTCACACAGATACGCAGTATTTT; cdr3_aa: CASSHTDTQYF